The rows below give T cell receptor beta chains drawn from one sample of a study of T cells after yellow fever vaccination. In TCRdb, the 5' RACE reads were re-called with MiXCR into one record per CDR3 protein. The sample comprises about 350,000 distinct CDR3 sequences, about 8.3% of which are singletons, and approximately 15% rests with the top ten. Sequenced material: PBMCs, taken roughly 45 days after the first yellow fever vaccination. All receptors derive from a man younger than 30 who received the YFV17D yellow fever vaccine. CDR3s include the opening cysteine and the closing phenylalanine or tryptophan. The order of the fields is D gene, J gene, clone size, CDR3 length, V gene, CDR3 protein, CDR3 DNA. A D gene is named only where the DNA matches it firmly. A row's size may be missing; if present it is once, few, many or a size class.

d_gene: NA
j_gene: TRBJ1-1
abundance: few
len: 13
v_gene: TRBV7-9
CDR3aa: CASSFRQGTEAFF
CDR3nt: TGTGCCAGCAGCTTTAGGCAGGGGACTGAAGCTTTCTTT

d_gene: TRBD1
j_gene: TRBJ1-2
abundance: many
len: 13
v_gene: TRBV27
CDR3aa: CASSLTGNYGYTF
CDR3nt: TGTGCCAGCAGCTTGACAGGGAACTATGGCTACACCTTC

d_gene: NA
j_gene: TRBJ1-1
abundance: NA
len: 15
v_gene: TRBV3-1
CDR3aa: CASSTAAQGGTEAFF
CDR3nt: TGTGCCAGCAGCACCGCGGCACAGGGCGGCACTGAAGCTTTCTTT

d_gene: TRBD1
j_gene: TRBJ1-5
abundance: few
len: 15
v_gene: TRBV6-2/TRBV6-3
CDR3aa: CASSYPGTGWQPQHF
CDR3nt: TGTGCCAGCAGTTACCCGGGGACAGGGTGGCAGCCCCAGCATTTT

d_gene: TRBD1
j_gene: TRBJ2-2
abundance: NA
len: 14
v_gene: TRBV19
CDR3aa: CASSLQGETGELFF
CDR3nt: TGTGCCAGTAGTTTGCAGGGGGAAACCGGGGAGCTGTTTTTT

d_gene: TRBD1
j_gene: TRBJ1-1
abundance: NA
len: 16
v_gene: TRBV5-6
CDR3aa: CASSWWGQSIDTEAFF
CDR3nt: TGTGCCAGCAGCTGGTGGGGACAGAGTATTGACACTGAAGCTTTCTTT

d_gene: NA
j_gene: TRBJ1-2
abundance: few
len: 14
v_gene: TRBV2
CDR3aa: CASSERTVNYGYTF
CDR3nt: TGTGCCAGCAGTGAAAGGACAGTTAACTATGGCTACACCTTC

d_gene: NA
j_gene: TRBJ2-4
abundance: few
len: 16
v_gene: TRBV6-5
CDR3aa: CASSFEPTLAKNIQYF
CDR3nt: TGTGCCAGCAGTTTTGAACCTACCCTAGCCAAAAACATTCAGTACTTC

d_gene: NA
j_gene: TRBJ2-1
abundance: few
len: 13
v_gene: TRBV19
CDR3aa: CASRPHPNNEQFF
CDR3nt: TGTGCCAGTAGGCCGCACCCGAACAATGAGCAGTTCTTC

d_gene: NA
j_gene: TRBJ1-2
abundance: many
len: 12
v_gene: TRBV6-5
CDR3aa: CASTGGNYGYTF
CDR3nt: TGTGCCAGCACCGGGGGCAACTATGGCTACACCTTC

d_gene: TRBD2
j_gene: TRBJ2-1
abundance: NA
len: 15
v_gene: TRBV5-4
CDR3aa: CASSMTSGGVSEQFF
CDR3nt: TGTGCCAGCAGCATGACTAGCGGGGGGGTTAGTGAGCAGTTCTTC

d_gene: TRBD1
j_gene: TRBJ2-2
abundance: many
len: 15
v_gene: TRBV6-2/TRBV6-3
CDR3aa: CASTPGTGWSGELFF
CDR3nt: TGTGCCAGCACCCCTGGGACAGGGTGGAGCGGGGAGCTGTTTTTT

d_gene: TRBD1
j_gene: TRBJ2-6
abundance: few
len: 17
v_gene: TRBV12-3/TRBV12-4
CDR3aa: CASSSSRDRDWANVLTF
CDR3nt: TGTGCCAGCAGTTCGTCCCGGGACAGGGACTGGGCCAACGTCCTGACTTTC

d_gene: NA
j_gene: TRBJ2-1
abundance: NA
len: 15
v_gene: TRBV7-2
CDR3aa: CASSLGADSYNEQFF
CDR3nt: TGTGCCAGCAGCTTAGGGGCGGACAGTTACAATGAGCAGTTCTTC

d_gene: TRBD2
j_gene: TRBJ2-3
abundance: few
len: 15
v_gene: TRBV7-3
CDR3aa: CASSARGVGTDTQYF
CDR3nt: TGTGCCAGCAGCGCCCGGGGGGTTGGCACAGATACGCAGTATTTT

d_gene: NA
j_gene: TRBJ2-2
abundance: many
len: 14
v_gene: TRBV5-1
CDR3aa: CASTGASSTGELFF
CDR3nt: TGCGCCAGTACAGGTGCCTCAAGCACCGGGGAGCTGTTTTTT

d_gene: NA
j_gene: TRBJ1-6
abundance: few
len: 14
v_gene: TRBV7-2
CDR3aa: CASSFYLRDSPLHF
CDR3nt: TGTGCCAGCAGCTTTTATCTTAGGGACTCACCCCTCCACTTT

d_gene: NA
j_gene: TRBJ2-5
abundance: many
len: 14
v_gene: TRBV7-2
CDR3aa: CASSLTRWGETQYF
CDR3nt: TGTGCCAGCAGCCTTACACGGTGGGGAGAGACCCAGTACTTC

d_gene: NA
j_gene: TRBJ1-2
abundance: NA
len: 14
v_gene: TRBV9
CDR3aa: CASSVEGMMYGYTF
CDR3nt: TGTGCCAGCAGCGTAGAGGGCATGATGTATGGCTACACCTTC

d_gene: NA
j_gene: TRBJ1-1
abundance: NA
len: 16
v_gene: TRBV5-5
CDR3aa: CASSPVRGAQNTEAFF
CDR3nt: TGTGCCAGCAGCCCCGTGCGGGGGGCGCAGAACACTGAAGCTTTCTTT

d_gene: TRBD1
j_gene: TRBJ1-6
abundance: few
len: 16
v_gene: TRBV20-1
CDR3aa: CSARVGTGGEISPLHF
CDR3nt: TGCAGTGCTAGAGTAGGGACAGGGGGCGAGATTTCACCCCTCCACTTT

d_gene: NA
j_gene: TRBJ1-1
abundance: few
len: 14
v_gene: TRBV7-9
CDR3aa: CASSLWSENTEAFF
CDR3nt: TGTGCCAGCAGCTTATGGTCAGAGAACACTGAAGCTTTCTTT

d_gene: TRBD2
j_gene: TRBJ2-3
abundance: NA
len: 15
v_gene: TRBV28
CDR3aa: CASSLLTSWPDTQYF
CDR3nt: TGTGCCAGCAGTCTCCTGACTAGCTGGCCAGATACGCAGTATTTT

d_gene: TRBD1
j_gene: TRBJ2-7
abundance: many
len: 14
v_gene: TRBV25-1
CDR3aa: CATSGDRGSYEQYF
CDR3nt: TGTGCCACCAGTGGGGACAGGGGGTCCTACGAGCAGTACTTC

d_gene: TRBD2
j_gene: TRBJ2-1
abundance: NA
len: 14
v_gene: TRBV4-2
CDR3aa: CASSQAGGSNEQFF
CDR3nt: TGTGCCAGCAGCCAGGCGGGGGGGTCCAATGAGCAGTTCTTC

d_gene: NA
j_gene: TRBJ2-3
abundance: few
len: 11
v_gene: TRBV7-2
CDR3aa: CASSFDNTQYF
CDR3nt: TGTGCCAGCAGCTTCGACAACACGCAGTATTTT

d_gene: TRBD1
j_gene: TRBJ2-3
abundance: NA
len: 16
v_gene: TRBV2
CDR3aa: CASRATGGGFADTQYF
CDR3nt: TGTGCCAGCAGGGCTACAGGGGGCGGCTTTGCAGATACGCAGTATTTT

d_gene: NA
j_gene: TRBJ2-2
abundance: NA
len: 13
v_gene: TRBV28
CDR3aa: CASRDGVVGELFF
CDR3nt: TGTGCCAGCAGGGACGGGGTCGTGGGGGAGCTGTTTTTT

d_gene: NA
j_gene: TRBJ1-1
abundance: NA
len: 13
v_gene: TRBV20-1
CDR3aa: CSARPGFNTEAFF
CDR3nt: TGCAGTGCTAGACCCGGGTTTAACACTGAAGCTTTCTTT

d_gene: NA
j_gene: TRBJ1-1
abundance: NA
len: 12
v_gene: TRBV6-6
CDR3aa: CASSYSSQAAFF
CDR3nt: TGTGCCAGCAGTTATTCATCGCAGGCAGCTTTCTTT

d_gene: TRBD1
j_gene: TRBJ1-2
abundance: few
len: 18
v_gene: TRBV28
CDR3aa: CASSFPTAGGAGTAGYTF
CDR3nt: TGTGCCAGCAGTTTCCCAACAGCCGGGGGGGCAGGGACAGCTGGCTACACCTTC

d_gene: NA
j_gene: TRBJ2-7
abundance: few
len: 14
v_gene: TRBV6-5
CDR3aa: CASSYGPKVYEQYF
CDR3nt: TGTGCCAGCAGTTATGGCCCGAAAGTCTACGAGCAGTACTTC

d_gene: TRBD1
j_gene: TRBJ2-5
abundance: NA
len: 15
v_gene: TRBV5-6
CDR3aa: CASSFLDRVWKTQYF
CDR3nt: TGTGCCAGCAGCTTCTTGGACAGGGTGTGGAAGACCCAGTACTTC

d_gene: NA
j_gene: TRBJ1-4
abundance: NA
len: 13
v_gene: TRBV6-5
CDR3aa: CASSYSMGGELFF
CDR3nt: TGTGCCAGCAGTTACTCGATGGGAGGAGAACTGTTTTTT

d_gene: NA
j_gene: TRBJ2-7
abundance: few
len: 14
v_gene: TRBV7-3
CDR3aa: CASSLTGYSYEQYF
CDR3nt: TGTGCCAGCAGCTTAACAGGCTACTCCTACGAGCAGTACTTC

d_gene: TRBD1
j_gene: TRBJ1-2
abundance: few
len: 13
v_gene: TRBV5-1
CDR3aa: CASTSRGDYGYTF
CDR3nt: TGCGCCAGCACCTCCAGGGGGGACTATGGCTACACCTTC

d_gene: NA
j_gene: TRBJ2-5
abundance: few
len: 11
v_gene: TRBV6-5
CDR3aa: CASITTETQYF
CDR3nt: TGTGCCAGCATCACGACAGAGACCCAGTACTTC

d_gene: TRBD1
j_gene: TRBJ2-1
abundance: many
len: 13
v_gene: TRBV20-1
CDR3aa: CSATGTGDHEQFF
CDR3nt: TGCAGTGCCACCGGGACAGGGGACCATGAGCAGTTCTTC

d_gene: NA
j_gene: TRBJ1-1
abundance: NA
len: 15
v_gene: TRBV19
CDR3aa: CASSGYRRGDTEAFF
CDR3nt: TGTGCCAGTAGTGGGTACAGACGAGGGGACACTGAAGCTTTCTTT

d_gene: NA
j_gene: TRBJ1-4
abundance: NA
len: 14
v_gene: TRBV5-6
CDR3aa: CASRPTGINEKLFF
CDR3nt: TGTGCCAGCAGACCCACAGGAATTAATGAAAAACTGTTTTTT

d_gene: TRBD2
j_gene: TRBJ2-1
abundance: many
len: 15
v_gene: TRBV5-1
CDR3aa: CASSLWGEGPNEQFF
CDR3nt: TGCGCCAGCAGCTTGTGGGGGGAGGGCCCCAATGAGCAGTTCTTC

d_gene: NA
j_gene: TRBJ1-1
abundance: few
len: 15
v_gene: TRBV5-6
CDR3aa: CASSKVGGLNTEAFF
CDR3nt: TGTGCCAGCAGCAAGGTGGGGGGGCTGAACACTGAAGCTTTCTTT

d_gene: NA
j_gene: TRBJ1-6
abundance: NA
len: 15
v_gene: TRBV6-1
CDR3aa: CASRWGAQFDSPLHF
CDR3nt: TGTGCCAGCAGGTGGGGCGCGCAGTTCGATTCACCCCTCCACTTT

d_gene: NA
j_gene: TRBJ1-6
abundance: NA
len: 15
v_gene: TRBV21-1
CDR3aa: CASSKVGGNWSPLHF
CDR3nt: TGTGCCAGCAGCAAAGTAGGCGGAAACTGGTCACCCCTCCACTTT

d_gene: TRBD1
j_gene: TRBJ1-5
abundance: few
len: 13
v_gene: TRBV7-8
CDR3aa: CASSRHRTGTEHF
CDR3nt: TGTGCCAGCAGCCGCCATCGGACAGGGACGGAGCATTTT

d_gene: TRBD2
j_gene: TRBJ2-5
abundance: few
len: 14
v_gene: TRBV25-1
CDR3aa: CASLGTSSLETQYF
CDR3nt: TGTGCCAGCCTCGGGACTAGCTCGTTGGAGACCCAGTACTTC

d_gene: NA
j_gene: TRBJ2-2
abundance: NA
len: 15
v_gene: TRBV5-1
CDR3aa: CASTTRTGNTGELFF
CDR3nt: TGCGCCAGCACGACCAGGACGGGAAACACCGGGGAGCTGTTTTTT

d_gene: NA
j_gene: TRBJ1-2
abundance: NA
len: 15
v_gene: TRBV18
CDR3aa: CASSPPTRTNYGYTF
CDR3nt: TGTGCCAGCTCACCACCCACCCGGACTAACTATGGCTACACCTTC

d_gene: NA
j_gene: TRBJ1-1
abundance: many
len: 13
v_gene: TRBV6-5
CDR3aa: CASSYSGGTEAFF
CDR3nt: TGTGCCAGCAGTTACTCAGGGGGCACTGAAGCTTTCTTT

d_gene: NA
j_gene: TRBJ2-1
abundance: NA
len: 13
v_gene: TRBV5-1
CDR3aa: CASSFRQGNEQFF
CDR3nt: TGCGCCAGCAGCTTCCGTCAAGGCAATGAGCAGTTCTTC

d_gene: NA
j_gene: TRBJ2-1
abundance: many
len: 12
v_gene: TRBV7-9
CDR3aa: CASSSGTYEQFF
CDR3nt: TGTGCCAGCAGCTCCGGAACCTATGAGCAGTTCTTC

d_gene: TRBD1
j_gene: TRBJ2-3
abundance: few
len: 16
v_gene: TRBV6-5
CDR3aa: CASSSWTGKTVDTQYF
CDR3nt: TGTGCCAGCAGTTCCTGGACAGGCAAAACAGTGGATACGCAGTATTTT

d_gene: NA
j_gene: TRBJ2-5
abundance: few
len: 18
v_gene: TRBV4-1
CDR3aa: CASSQDRQFGTRGETQYF
CDR3nt: TGCGCCAGCAGCCAAGATAGGCAGTTCGGTACGAGAGGGGAGACCCAGTACTTC

d_gene: NA
j_gene: TRBJ2-1
abundance: few
len: 15
v_gene: TRBV5-1
CDR3aa: CASSLLGYSYNEQFF
CDR3nt: TGCGCCAGCAGCTTGTTGGGCTACTCCTACAATGAGCAGTTCTTC

d_gene: TRBD1
j_gene: TRBJ1-2
abundance: few
len: 15
v_gene: TRBV7-9
CDR3aa: CASSLWGQGAKGYTF
CDR3nt: TGTGCCAGCAGCTTATGGGGACAGGGGGCAAAAGGCTACACCTTC